The clone carrying this T cell receptor beta chain was counted ten times or more. The sample originates from a study of low-dose radiotherapy and immunotherapy resistance in tumors. First-strand cDNA relied on TRAV- and TRBV-specific primers spanning alpha and beta chains. TCR amplification involved 20 to 25 PCR cycles with a constant-region primer and V-primer adapter. TCRdb reprocessed the reads with MiXCR, giving one entry per CDR3 protein. This table has about 39,000 distinct CDR3 sequences, roughly a third appearing once. The CDR3 is made up of 14 amino acids. Trimming took 8 bases from V and 4 from J; bases not matched to a gene: 5. Specified time point: before trial treatment.

J is TRBJ2-2 and V is TRBV12-3 or TRBV12-4; the match to TRBD1 covers 9 bases. This TCR was recovered from a male donor with gallbladder cancer. The sequenced sample was PBMCs, obtained before treatment. DNA of the CDR3: TGTGCCAGCCCTCGGACAGGGGTCACCGGGGAGCTGTTTTTT. It encodes CASPRTGVTGELFF.